The clone carrying this T cell receptor beta chain was recorded only once. Its antigen remains unknown. This sample is drawn from a study of cytomegalovirus exposure and HLA in healthy donors. Germline CDR1 reads GTSNPN; CDR2 reads SVGIG (reference sequence). Trimming took off 2 bases at V and 3 bases at J, with 10 bases between the two ends. This CDR3 spans 13 amino acids. The PCR ran on 60 Vbeta and 13 Jbeta primers. How the authors handled the data: It was a later analysis that counted around 85 million unique TCR beta chains, of which some 9.9 million were shared. Only in-frame clones appear in the TCRdb table, and some are missing; sequencing was by immunoSEQ multiplex PCR. V, J and clone size were drawn from that table, and D and trimming were deduced from the DNA. The sample has over 75,000 clones, just over 65% seen once. Study findings and constraints: In a later analysis, HLA-associated beta chains showed higher expansion and lower generation probabilities than comparable chains. In an earlier analysis, in some 600 donors, most V segments appeared productive either ~87% or ~30% of the time. V- and J-gene trimming in TCR beta was tied to a missense DCLRE1C variant by an analysis performed later.

The sequence was collected from a man aged 30 to 39 in good health and CMV-seronegative. The sequencing sample was made of PBMCs. The V call is TRBV30, the J call TRBJ1-2; TRBD1 is a possible D gene (6 bases). CDR3 protein: CAWSQDRDYGYTF. In nucleotides, the CDR3 is TGTGCCTGGAGTCAGGACAGAGACTATGGCTACACCTTC. Full variable domain (rest looked up from reference TRBV30 and TRBJ1-2): SQTIHQWPATLVQPVGSPLSLECTVEGTSNPNLYWYRQAAGRGLQLLFYSVGIGQISSEVPQNLSASRPQDRQFILSSKKLLLSDSGFYLCAWSQDRDYGYTFGSGTRLTVV.